A selection of T cell receptor beta chains follows, all from one sample in a study of T cells in Graves' hyperthyroidism and ophthalmopathy. In TCRdb, the multiplex PCR reads were re-called with MiXCR into one record per CDR3 protein. The sample lists about 420,000 distinct CDR3 sequences; approximately 15% were seen once. The source material was blood. The receptors originated from a woman aged 18 to 35 with Graves' hyperthyroidism. The CDR3 runs from the conserved cysteine through the conserved F or W. Some rows mark clone size as missing; the rest say once, few, many or name a class of expanded clone.

len,abundance,v_gene,j_gene,CDR3aa
18,NA,TRBV3-1,TRBJ2-3,CASSVSGGGRTSTDTQYF
14,many,TRBV2,TRBJ1-5,CASSEGNWDQPQHF
15,NA,TRBV5-1,TRBJ2-7,CASSLQQQGAYEQYF
19,NA,TRBV28,TRBJ2-2,CASSQDSWTSGGNTGELFF
14,many,TRBV12-3/TRBV12-4,TRBJ1-6,CASSFAGVNSPLHF
15,few,TRBV14,TRBJ2-7,CASSQARTLSYEQYF
16,many,TRBV5-5,TRBJ1-1,CASSSTVNLMNTEAFF
13,NA,TRBV20-1,TRBJ2-7,CSAEGTIVYEQYF
15,NA,TRBV5-6,TRBJ2-1,CASSLGISGRDEQFF
14,many,TRBV7-9,TRBJ1-1,CASSFFSSVTEAFF
15,many,TRBV15,TRBJ2-5,CATSSGGVAQETQYF
16,NA,TRBV6-5,TRBJ2-3,CASSSSQGVGTDTQYF
15,many,TRBV2,TRBJ2-7,CASSEEGSGNYEQYF
15,few,TRBV7-2,TRBJ1-6,CASSLRHRINSPLHF
17,many,TRBV20-1,TRBJ1-1,CSARDRRTHSLNTEAFF
14,NA,TRBV20-1,TRBJ1-5,CSARDHDSYQPQHF
14,NA,TRBV4-2,TRBJ2-2,CASSHIQVAGELFF
14,NA,TRBV20-1,TRBJ2-3,CSARDPGGPDTQYF
13,few,TRBV15,TRBJ1-2,CATSEGRNYGYTF
14,few,TRBV20-1,TRBJ2-7,CSAAGLAGPYEQYF
14,many,TRBV7-3,TRBJ2-5,CASSLGTGKETQYF
15,many,TRBV28,TRBJ2-5,CASSSPSLDQETQYF
16,many,TRBV20-1,TRBJ1-4,CSARTGQSMANEKLFF
13,NA,TRBV25-1,TRBJ1-6,CASSPSPNSPLHF
17,many,TRBV2,TRBJ2-5,CASSAPLAGGLEETQYF
15,NA,TRBV6-1,TRBJ1-5,CASSSLSQSYQPQHF
15,NA,TRBV5-6,TRBJ2-7,CASSEGLAGVYEQYF
14,many,TRBV10-3,TRBJ1-2,CAISERGRIYGYTF
14,many,TRBV13,TRBJ2-6,CASSLLSGANVLTF
17,NA,TRBV15,TRBJ1-5,CATSTYRDSGVGQPQHF
14,NA,TRBV27,TRBJ1-1,CANSLFGVNTEAFF
13,NA,TRBV4-3,TRBJ2-2,CASSPDDQRELFF
16,few,TRBV5-1,TRBJ1-1,CASSLGLGRGRTEAFF
14,many,TRBV12-3/TRBV12-4,TRBJ1-4,CASSPGQGGEKLFF
14,many,TRBV20-1,TRBJ2-7,CSAREQAETYEQYF
16,NA,TRBV27,TRBJ2-5,CASRHGEGSYQETQYF
15,NA,TRBV18,TRBJ2-1,CASSTNLAGDNEQFF
16,many,TRBV24-1,TRBJ2-4,CATSDSNPGTKNIQYF
13,many,TRBV7-6,TRBJ2-7,CASSANTGDEQYF
12,many,TRBV6-1,TRBJ1-1,CASSVKGTEAFF
14,NA,TRBV6-1,TRBJ2-2,CASTNEGFPGELFF
14,NA,TRBV5-1,TRBJ1-1,CASSPYRGPTEAFF
15,many,TRBV2,TRBJ1-5,CASSGGQGAFQPQHF
14,few,TRBV6-1,TRBJ1-2,CASSKTGSSGGYTF